This T cell receptor (beta chain) was identified in a study of T cells expressing NK-cell markers. In regard to this clonotype: Its cognate antigen is unknown.

General observations from the study: The study found dominant NKG2C+ clonotypes at roughly 1.0-7.5% of CD8+ T cells in five or six donors.

The CDR3 sequence is 12 residues long. Germline V gene data show CDR1 as MGHDK and CDR2 as SYGVNS. TCRdb reprocessed the 5' RACE reads, with one entry per CDR3 protein and no DNA. The table for this sample gives some 390,000 distinct CDR3 sequences. The receptor was isolated from a woman in her forties or fifties in good health. The genes are TRBV25-1 and TRBJ2-7. What was sequenced was blood T cells: a sorted CD56 or NKG2C T cell subset, CD4+ or CD8+ T cells, or bulk PBMC T cells (not recorded which). The CDR3 loop reads CASSDDTYEQYF.